The 22 T cell receptor beta chains presented below share a single source sample, sequenced in a study of cytomegalovirus exposure and HLA in healthy donors (dated by TCRdb to about 2017). Library method: the immunoSEQ multiplex PCR assay. The multiplex PCR relied on a mix of 60 forward primers for TCR Vbeta segments and 13 reverse primers for TCR Jbeta segments. The table comes from immuneACCESS by way of TCRdb, which keeps in-frame sequences with V and J called. Part of the clones is missing from these tables; in studies checked, under half for an unresolved V gene and the rest for unknown reasons. The sample table records some 110,000 clones; approximately 60% of these occur just once. The top ten hold about 2.2% of the sample. Specimen: PBMCs. Receptors originate from a woman in her thirties in good health and CMV-seronegative.

The V call is TRBV10-3, the J call TRBJ2-5, with D tentatively TRBD1 (5 bases). CDR1 is ENHRY, CDR2 SYGVKD, per germline. Deletions cut 4 bases from V and 4 bases from J, with 19 bases between. There are 16 residues in the CDR3. As DNA, the CDR3 is TGTGCCATCAGTGCCCTCGGGCAGGGTCAGGGAGAGACCCAGTACTTC. Amino acids: CAISALGQGQGETQYF.

The chain carries TRBV2 and TRBJ2-1, with 8 bases aligning to TRBD2. From germline, CDR1 is SNHLY and CDR2 FYNNEI. CDR3 size: 15 residues. Unmatched junction bases numbered 10, after V lost 6 bases and J lost 6 bases. The CDR3 bases are TGTGCCAGCAGCCCGGGACTAGGCATGGGCAATGAGCAGTTCTTC. It codes for CASSPGLGMGNEQFF.

A few counts support this clone. V is TRBV30 and J is TRBJ1-2; D perhaps matches TRBD1 (6 bases). Deletions cut 4 bases from V and 8 bases from J, with 11 bases between. Germline CDR1 reads GTSNPN; CDR2 reads SVGIG (reference sequence). CDR3 length equals 11 residues. The CDR3 sequence: CAWKFRGGYTF. The CDR3 DNA is TGTGCCTGGAAATTTAGGGGGGGCTACACCTTC.

The J gene is TRBJ2-3, the V gene TRBV15; D is perhaps TRBD2 (5 bases). This CDR3 is 17 amino acids long. The germline gives CDR1 LNHNV, CDR2 YYDKDF (reference sequence). V lost 3 bases and J lost 0, with 16 bases in between. The CDR3 spells CATSRRPVSGSTDTQYF. CDR3 DNA: TGTGCCACCAGCAGGAGGCCCGTCAGCGGTAGCACAGATACGCAGTATTTT.

V and J are TRBV6-6 and TRBJ2-1, with D possibly being TRBD2 (5 bases). The V gene's germline CDR1 is MNHNY and CDR2 SVGAGI (reference sequence). The V end lost 6 bases, the J end lost 2 bases, and 8 bases lay between the germline ends. The CDR3 runs to 13 residues. DNA of the CDR3: TGTGCCAGCAGCCGAGGGACCTACAATGAGCAGTTCTTC. This translates into CASSRGTYNEQFF.

This clone has a handful of counts. V usage is TRBV14 and J usage is TRBJ2-1; TRBD2 aligns across 9 bases. Trimming at V came to 0 bases and at J to 9 bases, leaving 6 bases not matched to a gene. Per germline, CDR1 SGHDN and CDR2 FVKESK. The CDR3 contains 15 residues. The CDR3 coding sequence is TGTGCCAGCAGCCAAGATAGCGGGAGTTATAGTGAGCAGTTCTTC. This sequence encodes CASSQDSGSYSEQFF.

This chain uses TRBV5-1 with TRBJ2-2, with D perhaps TRBD2 (6 bases). Trimming removed 3 bases from V and 2 bases from J, with 8 bases in between. The CDR3 covers 14 residues. Germline V gives CDR1 SGHRS, CDR2 YFSETQ. The CDR3 DNA follows: TGCGCCAGCAGCTCGACTAGAAACACCGGGGAGCTGTTTTTT. This sequence encodes CASSSTRNTGELFF. Combining the CDR3 with reference TRBV5-1 and TRBJ2-2 gives the whole variable domain KAGVTQTPRYLIKTRGQQVTLSCSPISGHRSVSWYQQTPGQGLQFLFEYFSETQRNKGNFPGRFSGRQFSNSRSEMNVSTLELGDSALYLCASSSTRNTGELFFGEGSRLTVL.

This chain uses TRBV6-5 with TRBJ2-6; D is ambiguous. The V gene lost 4 bases and the J gene lost 0 bases, with 7 bases spanning the gap. The CDR3 runs to 15 residues. CDR1 is MNHEY, CDR2 SVGAGI, per germline. CDR3 region: CASSFLLSGANVLTF. CDR3 bases: TGTGCCAGCAGTTTTCTTCTCTCTGGGGCCAACGTCCTGACTTTC.

As to this clone: Mismatch with germline at one junction end may stem from a read error. The chain joins TRBV7-7 to TRBJ2-1, with 13 bases that match TRBD2. Germline V gene data show CDR1 as SSHAT and CDR2 as FNYEAQ (reference sequence). This CDR3 region has 15 residues. This CDR3 is CASSLGTSGTNEQFF. CDR3 nucleotide sequence: TGTGCTAGCAGCTTAGGGACTAGCGGGACCAATGAGCAGTTCTTC.

The chain is built from TRBV15 and TRBJ2-7, with TRBD1 matching over 8 bases. This CDR3 has 13 amino acids. Trimming removed 7 bases from V and 6 bases from J; junction bases left unmatched: 8. CDR1 is LNHNV and CDR2 is YYDKDF in the germline V gene (reference sequence). This chain's CDR3 is CATTRDRRLEQYF. The CDR3 DNA reads as TGTGCCACCACGAGGGACAGGAGGCTCGAGCAGTACTTC.

V and J are TRBV18 and TRBJ2-1, with TRBD2 as a possible D gene (5 bases). Germline assignment: CDR1 KGHSH and CDR2 LQKENI. The germline V and J ends were trimmed by 0 bases and 3 bases, with 9 bases remaining between them. CDR3 size: 15 residues. The CDR3 DNA is TGTGCCAGCTCACCACCCGGGGATGGCTACAATGAGCAGTTCTTC. Protein: CASSPPGDGYNEQFF. Looking up the rest from reference TRBV18 and TRBJ2-1 gives the full variable domain: NAGVMQNPRHLVRRRGQEARLRCSPMKGHSHVYWYRQLPEEGLKFMVYLQKENIIDESGMPKERFSAEFPKEGPSILRIQQVVRGDSAAYFCASSPPGDGYNEQFFGPGTRLTVL.

The chain joins TRBV6-5 to TRBJ2-5; a weak D match, TRBD1 (5 bases). The J call may be in error: the DNA end matches TRBJ2-7 better. The CDR3 loop spans 13 amino acids. The germline V gene has CDR1 MNHEY and CDR2 SVGAGI. CDR3 DNA sequence: TGTGCCAGCAGTCAGGGAAGCTCCTACGAGCAGTACTTC. It yields the protein CASSQGSSYEQYF.

The CDR3, as DNA: TGTGCCAGCAGCAAAGCCTCGACGGGGATTTACGAGCAGTACTTC. This translates into CASSKASTGIYEQYF. This sequence joins TRBV21-1 and TRBJ2-7; the table's D call TRBD2 went unverified against the DNA. TRBV21-1 is assigned pseudogene status. The CDR3 is 15 amino acids.

The CDR3 reads CASSLRSEKSYEQYF. CDR3 DNA sequence: TGTGCCAGCAGCTTACGGTCCGAGAAGTCCTACGAGCAGTACTTC. V gene TRBV7-2 combines with J gene TRBJ2-7; D is undetermined. The CDR3 contains 15 residues. V was trimmed by 2 bases and J by 1 base, leaving 12 bases between them. Germline V gives CDR1 SGHTA, CDR2 FQGNSA. The variable domain in full, completed from reference TRBV7-2 and TRBJ2-7, reads GAGVSQSPSNKVTEKGKDVELRCDPISGHTALYWYRQSLGQGLEFLIYFQGNSAPDKSGLPSDRFSAERTGGSVSTLTIQRTQQEDSAVYLCASSLRSEKSYEQYFGPGTRLTVT.

The genes are TRBV30 and TRBJ2-1; 8 positions agree with TRBD2. Trimming took 4 bases from V and 14 from J; bases not matched to a gene: 16. The CDR3 totals 14 residues. Germline CDR1 and CDR2: GTSNPN and SVGIG (reference sequence). The CDR3 loop is CAWTTVGAGGHKFF. The CDR3 DNA is TGTGCCTGGACCACGGTGGGTGCGGGAGGCCATAAGTTCTTC.

The V and J genes are TRBV28 and TRBJ1-1, with a weak D call TRBD1 (5 bases). The V end lost 3 bases, the J end lost 4 bases, and 21 bases lay between the germline ends. Germline CDR1 and CDR2: MDHEN and SYDVKM. The CDR3 is 17 amino acids. The CDR3: CASSFAGRTEKGTEAFF. In DNA form, the CDR3 reads TGTGCCAGCAGTTTTGCAGGGCGAACTGAGAAGGGCACTGAAGCTTTCTTT.

Concerning this clone: The junction and the germline gene differ at one end; a read error may be behind it. This chain connects TRBV7-7 to TRBJ2-1; 7 bases agree with TRBD1. CDR1 SSHAT and CDR2 FNYEAQ come from the germline V gene (reference sequence). The CDR3 is 13 amino acids. The CDR3: CASSQDRDNEQFF. The CDR3 DNA reads as TGTGCTAGCAGCCAAGACAGGGACAATGAGCAGTTCTTC. The entire variable domain, with the rest obtained from reference TRBV7-7 and TRBJ2-1, is as follows: GAGVSQSPRYKVTKRGQDVTLRCDPISSHATLYWYQQALGQGPEFLTYFNYEAQPDKSGLPSDRFSAERPEGSISTLTIQRTEQRDSAMYRCASSQDRDNEQFFGPGTRLTVL.

The J gene is TRBJ2-1, the V gene TRBV7-8; D remains unclear. The germline CDR1 and CDR2 sequences are SGHVS and FQNEAQ. The CDR3 loop spans 15 amino acids. V dropped 2 bases and J dropped 6 bases, with 14 bases sitting between them. The CDR3 sequence: CASSLPKASVNEQFF. In nucleotides, the CDR3 is TGTGCCAGCAGCTTACCTAAAGCTAGTGTCAATGAGCAGTTCTTC. Filled out from reference TRBV7-8 and TRBJ2-1, the complete variable domain reads GAGVSQSPRYKVAKRGQDVALRCDPISGHVSLFWYQQALGQGPEFLTYFQNEAQLDKSGLPSDRFFAERPEGSVSTLKIQRTQQEDSAVYLCASSLPKASVNEQFFGPGTRLTVL.

This clone showed up just a few times. This chain connects TRBV6-1 to TRBJ2-7; 7 bases map to TRBD1. Germline trimming cut 7 bases from V and 0 bases from J; bases unmatched to any gene: 6. This CDR3 region has 14 residues. The germline CDR1 and CDR2 sequences are MNHNS and SASEGT. The CDR3 DNA reads TGTGCCAGCAAATTGGACAGGAGCTCCTACGAGCAGTACTTC. Amino acid sequence: CASKLDRSSYEQYF.

The J gene is TRBJ2-7, the V gene TRBV29-1, with 9 bases identical to TRBD1. Unmatched junction bases numbered 12, after V lost 6 bases and J lost 6 bases. CDR1 and CDR2 from the germline V gene are SQVTM and ANQGSEA. The CDR3 length is 14 residues. CDR3 sequence (DNA): TGCAGCGTCGTGGTTGGACAGGGGCGGCTCGAGCAGTACTTC. It codes for CSVVVGQGRLEQYF.

The V and J genes are TRBV27 and TRBJ2-1; tentative D call: TRBD1 (5 bases). This CDR3 has 14 amino acids. The V gene's germline CDR1 is MNHEY and CDR2 SMNVEV (reference sequence). The germline V and J ends were trimmed by 5 bases and 9 bases, with 17 bases remaining between them. The DNA of the CDR3 is TGTGCCAGCAGTCTAGGGCGTACCACAGGTGAGCAGTTCTTC. Encoded protein: CASSLGRTTGEQFF.

This clone occurred a few times. This sequence joins TRBV5-1 and TRBJ2-1; 9 nucleotides line up with TRBD2. CDR1 and CDR2 from the germline V gene are SGHRS and YFSETQ. Trimming removed 0 bases from V and 4 bases from J; junction bases left unmatched: 5. The CDR3 runs to 16 residues. The CDR3 DNA sequence: TGCGCCAGCAGCTTGGGACTAGCGGAGGGGTACAATGAGCAGTTCTTC. Its translation is CASSLGLAEGYNEQFF.